What follows are 28 T cell receptor beta chains derived from one specimen sequenced in a study of identical twins. TCRdb reprocessed the 5' RACE reads via MiXCR and lists one record per CDR3 protein. Of 150,000 or so distinct CDR3 sequences listed, roughly 3.5% are singletons. The sequenced material came from memory T cells sorted from blood. The receptor set was obtained from a man between 18 and 29 years old in good health.

In this sample, this clonotype turned up many times. The V and J genes are TRBV20-1 and TRBJ1-4; 7 nucleotides match TRBD1. J lost 3 bases, V lost 6 bases, and 4 bases had no gene match. CDR1 DFQATT and CDR2 SNEGSKA come from the germline V gene (reference sequence). The CDR3 is 13 amino acids. The CDR3 bases are TGCAGTGCCCAGGGGGTATCTAATGAAAAACTGTTTTTT. This sequence encodes CSAQGVSNEKLFF.

This clonotype was seen repeatedly, ten times or more. This chain uses TRBV3-1 with TRBJ2-7, with D possibly being TRBD1 (6 bases). Germline CDR1 LGHDT, CDR2 YNNKEL (reference sequence). CDR3 length: 12 amino acids. V lost 5 bases and J lost 5, with 10 bases in between. This CDR3 reads CASSSGHNEQYV. For the CDR3, the DNA is TGTGCCAGCAGCTCGGGACACAACGAGCAGTACGTC.

For this clonotype: A much more abundant neighbour one base away suggests this may be a read error. This rearrangement joins TRBV21-1 to TRBJ2-7; the table's TRBD2 call for D was not verified on the DNA. TRBV21-1 is a documented pseudogene. The CDR3 covers 11 residues. CDR3 bases: TGTGCCAGCAGCAACCGGGAGGGACAATCCGTC. This sequence encodes CASSNREGQSV.

This clonotype occurred many times. The CDR3 loop reads CASRPEDRHNYGYTF. CDR3 DNA sequence: TGTGCCAGCAGACCGGAAGACAGACACAACTATGGCTACACCTTC. J is TRBJ1-2 and V is TRBV28, with a possible D match to TRBD1 (5 bases). The ends were cut back, 6 bases at V and 2 bases at J, with 16 bases in the middle. The CDR3 length is 15 residues. Looked up from germline, CDR1 is MDHEN and CDR2 is SYDVKM.

This clonotype showed up just a few times. This chain joins TRBV14 and TRBJ2-1; D gene uncertain. V lost 5 bases and J lost 4, with 9 bases in between. The length of the CDR3 is 13 residues. Germline V gives CDR1 SGHDN, CDR2 FVKESK. The chain's CDR3 is CASSKDVYNEQFF. Here the CDR3 DNA reads TGTGCCAGCAGCAAGGACGTATACAATGAGCAGTTCTTC.

Concerning this clonotype itself: A much larger clone lies one base from this, so it may be a read error. The chain uses TRBV20-1 and TRBJ2-2; 8 bases are a match to TRBD2. This CDR3 has 13 amino acids. Looked up from germline, CDR1 is DFQATT and CDR2 is SNEGSKA (reference sequence). DNA for the CDR3: TGCAGTGCTAAGAGCGGGAGAACCGGGGGGCTGTTTTTT. Amino acids: CSAKSGRTGGLFF.

This clonotype occurred a few times. The gene calls are TRBV28 and TRBJ2-1, with 12 bases matching TRBD2. Losses at the gene ends were 3 bases for V and 7 bases for J; bases not matched to a gene: 10. Germline V gene sequence: CDR1 MDHEN, CDR2 SYDVKM. This CDR3 spans 17 amino acids. CDR3 nucleotide sequence: TGTGCCAGCAGTTTTTGGGCTAGCGGGAGGGCGCGGAATGAGCAGTTCTTC. Its protein is CASSFWASGRARNEQFF.

This clonotype was seen more than once but under ten times. The chain couples TRBV6-5 to TRBJ1-1; D is possibly TRBD1 (5 bases). The length of the CDR3 is 13 residues. V shed 2 bases and J shed 11 bases, with 15 bases lying between them. The germline V gene has CDR1 MNHEY and CDR2 SVGAGI. The DNA of the CDR3 is TGTGCCAGCAGTTACGCGGGGGACCGACCCGCTTTCTTT. This translates into CASSYAGDRPAFF.

This clonotype has more than one count but fewer than ten. The rearrangement uses TRBV18 and TRBJ2-5; TRBD1 aligns across 9 bases. The CDR3 extends over 16 amino acids. V dropped 5 bases and J dropped 4; count of bases not matched to a gene: 11. Germline CDR1 reads KGHSH; CDR2 reads LQKENI. CDR3 protein: CASSAGTGSKGETQYF. The CDR3 bases are TGTGCCAGCTCAGCCGGGACAGGGAGTAAGGGAGAGACCCAGTACTTC.

This clonotype was seen many times. The CDR3 DNA follows: TGTGCCAGCAGCCCACAGGGCCGCCCAGATACGCAGTATTTT. The encoded protein is CASSPQGRPDTQYF. The V gene is TRBV7-9, the J gene TRBJ2-3; possible D gene TRBD1, 6 bases. V was shortened by 5 bases and J by 4 bases, with 13 bases between the two germline ends. Germline loops: CDR1 SEHNR, CDR2 FQNEAQ (reference sequence). This CDR3 comprises 14 residues. Combining the CDR3 with reference TRBV7-9 and TRBJ2-3 gives the whole variable domain DTGVSQNPRHKITKRGQNVTFRCDPISEHNRLYWYRQTLGQGPEFLTYFQNEAQLEKSRLLSDRFSAERPKGSFSTLEIQRTEQGDSAMYLCASSPQGRPDTQYFGPGTRLTVL.

This clonotype was detected only a few times. The chain is built from TRBV7-9 and TRBJ2-7, with unresolved D. V lost 5 bases and J 2 bases, leaving 10 bases between the germline ends. Germline assignment: CDR1 SEHNR and CDR2 FQNEAQ (reference sequence). The CDR3 is made up of 13 amino acids. In nucleotides, the CDR3 is TGTGCCAGCAGCGGCGGCAGTGCCTACGAGCAGTACTTC. It codes for CASSGGSAYEQYF.

Remarks on this clonotype: Since a much larger clone is just one base distant, this may be a read error. The chain recombines TRBV12-3 or TRBV12-4 with TRBJ2-7; tentative D call: TRBD2 (5 bases). CDR3 size: 15 residues. Written as DNA, the CDR3 is TGTGCCAGCCTCCTCGGTGACGGGATCTCCTACGAGCGGTACTTC. Translated: CASLLGDGISYERYF.

This clonotype was picked up many times. The chain links TRBV12-3 or TRBV12-4 to TRBJ2-1; TRBD2 matches 9 bases. The CDR3 runs 15 residues. V lost 7 bases to trimming and J lost 6 bases; unmatched junction nucleotides: 10. The CDR3 protein is CASTLRASGTNEQFF. The CDR3 bases are TGTGCCAGCACACTTCGCGCTAGCGGGACCAATGAGCAGTTCTTC.

In this sample, this clonotype turned up many times. The genes are TRBV16 and TRBJ1-1, with D unclear. The CDR3 is made up of 15 amino acids. V was trimmed by 4 bases and J by 5 bases, leaving 17 bases between them. Germline CDR1 KGHSY, CDR2 FQNENV. CDR3 loop: CASSPMKGTATEAFF. The CDR3 nucleotides read TGTGCCAGCAGCCCTATGAAGGGAACGGCAACTGAAGCTTTCTTT.

This clonotype has at least ten counts. V is TRBV2 and J is TRBJ2-3, with 8 bases lining up with TRBD2. Germline V gives CDR1 SNHLY, CDR2 FYNNEI. The CDR3 has 15 amino acids. The junction had 9 bases not matched to a gene; V was cut back by 8 bases and J by 2 bases. CDR3 residues: CASGTGTRDTDTQYF. The CDR3 nucleotides are TGTGCCAGCGGGACCGGGACTAGGGACACAGATACGCAGTATTTT.

This clonotype was counted at least ten times. CDR3 sequence (DNA): TGTGCCAGCAGTTACGAACAGGGATACTTCACTGAAGCTTTCTTT. Amino acid sequence: CASSYEQGYFTEAFF. The rearrangement links TRBV6-5 to TRBJ1-1; TRBD1 is a possible D gene (6 bases). V shed 2 bases and J shed 4 bases, with 14 bases lying between them. The CDR3 contains 15 residues. Germline V gene sequence: CDR1 MNHEY, CDR2 SVGAGI.

There are many counts of this clonotype. V usage is TRBV7-2 and J usage is TRBJ2-7; TRBD2 aligns across 7 bases. There are 13 residues in the CDR3. Per the germline V gene, CDR1 is SGHTA and CDR2 is FQGNSA. The trim removed 3 bases at V and 7 bases at J, leaving 6 bases unmatched. CDR3 region: CASSLGWREEQYF. In DNA form, the CDR3 reads TGTGCCAGCAGCTTGGGATGGCGGGAGGAGCAGTACTTC.

In this sample, this clonotype turned up many times. The rearrangement links TRBV29-1 to TRBJ1-1, with D uncertain. Germline V gene sequence: CDR1 SQVTM, CDR2 ANQGSEA. This CDR3 comprises 10 residues. V lost 4 bases to trimming and J lost 3 bases, with 3 bases between them. The CDR3 DNA reads as TGCAGCGTTGCGGACACTGAAGCTTTCTTT. Its protein product is CSVADTEAFF.

This clonotype was seen ten or more times. The rearrangement uses TRBV20-1 and TRBJ2-3, with unresolved D. With 6 bases removed from V and 1 base from J, the gap between germline ends came to 11 bases. From germline, CDR1 is DFQATT and CDR2 SNEGSKA (reference sequence). CDR3 length equals 13 residues. CDR3 residues: CSANPRGTDTQYF. In nucleotides, the CDR3 is TGCAGTGCCAATCCCCGGGGCACAGATACGCAGTATTTT.

This clonotype was counted at least ten times. The V gene is TRBV20-1, the J gene TRBJ1-2; no clear D. There are 16 residues in the CDR3. The V gene lost 5 bases and the J gene lost 0 bases, with 19 bases spanning the gap. Germline V gene data show CDR1 as DFQATT and CDR2 as SNEGSKA (reference sequence). CDR3 amino acids: CSAPEGHGGPNYGYTF. The CDR3 coding sequence is TGCAGTGCTCCAGAAGGTCATGGCGGTCCTAACTATGGCTACACCTTC.

In its sample, this clonotype was seen many times. The chain is built from TRBV20-1 and TRBJ1-5, with a weak D call TRBD1 (5 bases). In germline, CDR1 is DFQATT, CDR2 SNEGSKA (reference sequence). V lost 1 base to trimming and J lost 1 base, with 8 bases between them. The CDR3 runs to 14 residues. The CDR3 spells CSARVGVSNQPQHF. Here the CDR3 DNA reads TGCAGTGCTAGAGTAGGGGTCAGCAATCAGCCCCAGCATTTT.

In its sample, this clonotype was seen many times. The chain combines TRBV7-9 with TRBJ2-3; D gene uncertain. The length of the CDR3 is 13 residues. V was pared by 2 bases and J by 5 bases, with 8 bases between. Germline assignment: CDR1 SEHNR and CDR2 FQNEAQ (reference sequence). This CDR3 reads CASSLSDIDTQYF. In DNA form, the CDR3 reads TGTGCCAGCAGCTTAAGCGACATAGATACGCAGTATTTT.

The J gene is TRBJ2-7, the V gene TRBV11-2, with D uncertain. V was trimmed by 9 bases and J by 4 bases, leaving 10 bases between them. CDR3 length: 11 amino acids. Germline V CDR1 and CDR2: SGHAT, FQNNGV. The CDR3 here is CASSQFYEQYV. The CDR3 region has the DNA TGTGCCAGTTCGCAGTTTTACGAGCAGTACGTC.

This clonotype has a count of ten or more. CDR3 coding DNA: TGTGCCAGCAGCCTTACTGAACAGGTCCAGAGGGGAGCTTTCTTT. Protein product: CASSLTEQVQRGAFF. J is TRBJ1-1 and V is TRBV3-1; D possibly corresponds to TRBD1 (5 bases). The CDR3 has 15 amino acids. V gave up 4 bases and J gave up 10 bases, with 22 bases separating them. The V gene's germline CDR1 is LGHDT and CDR2 YNNKEL (reference sequence).

This clonotype was seen ten or more times. This chain links TRBV12-3 or TRBV12-4 with TRBJ2-1; D remains unclear. This CDR3 comprises 13 residues. V was trimmed by 5 bases and J by 10 bases, leaving 15 bases between them. The CDR3 protein is CASSPSRMAEQFF. As DNA, the CDR3 is TGTGCCAGCAGTCCATCCCGGATGGCGGAGCAGTTCTTC.

This clonotype was observed many times. This rearrangement joins TRBV27 to TRBJ1-4, with D hard to call. Trimming stripped 6 bases from V and 7 bases from J, with 18 bases between. Germline-derived CDR1 and CDR2 are MNHEY and SMNVEV (reference sequence). This CDR3 comprises 15 residues. CDR3 loop: CASSSSVGMGEKLFF. Here the CDR3 DNA reads TGTGCCAGCAGCAGTTCAGTAGGTATGGGTGAAAAACTGTTTTTT.

This clonotype was seen only a few times. The chain employs TRBV7-8 and TRBJ2-7; D gene unclear. The germline gives CDR1 SGHVS, CDR2 FQNEAQ. There are 11 residues in the CDR3. Deletions cut 6 bases from V and 8 bases from J, with 11 bases between. CDR3 DNA sequence: TGTGCCAGCAGAACAGACAATCAGCAGTACGTC. Its protein is CASRTDNQQYV.

The sample holds many counts of this clonotype. The V gene is TRBV5-6, the J gene TRBJ2-3; 7 bases match TRBD2. The CDR3 runs 15 residues. Trimming took 2 bases from V and 2 from J; bases not matched to a gene: 5. The germline gives CDR1 SGHDT, CDR2 YYEEEE. The CDR3 here is CASSLGGSYTDTQYF. In nucleotides, the CDR3 is TGTGCCAGCAGCTTAGGCGGGAGCTACACAGATACGCAGTATTTT.